This T cell receptor (beta chain) was captured in a study of STAT5B mutations in CD4+ large granular lymphocyte leukemia. General study results and limits: Compared with healthy controls (2/35), patient top clones favored TRBV06 (8/27). No patients shared main leukemic clonotypes, though about 25% appeared at low frequency elsewhere.

Notes on this clone: What it recognizes is unknown. Other nucleotide sequences in the sample specify the same CDR3.

The survey-level immunoSEQ assay was used. Assay: immunoSEQ multiplex PCR; the TCRdb copy retains only in-frame clones and omits some. The data show over 45,000 clones, with 55% to 75% seen just once and approximately 1.4% held by the top ten. The CDR3 has 15 residues. V dropped 1 base and J dropped 1 base, with 8 bases sitting between them. Germline CDR1 reads SNHLY; CDR2 reads FYNNEI. Sample: CD4+ T cells from blood buffy coats. The chain employs TRBV2 and TRBJ1-5; a weak D match, TRBD1 (6 bases). This receptor was identified in a human donor in good health. The DNA of the CDR3 is TGTGCCAGCAGTGAAGAGGGGGGGAGCAATCAGCCCCAGCATTTT. This gives the protein CASSEEGGSNQPQHF.